One sample yielded the 19 T cell receptor beta chains listed below, sequenced in a study of cytomegalovirus exposure and HLA in healthy donors. The PCR was carried out with 60 Vbeta primers and 13 Jbeta primers. Libraries were prepared by immunoSEQ multiplex PCR; TCRdb keeps only in-frame clonotypes and omits some of them. The data contain about 130,000 clones, over 60% of them singletons. Source material: PBMCs. The receptor source for this set is a man between 18 and 29 years old in good health and CMV-seronegative.

The gene calls are TRBV9 and TRBJ2-1; 8 positions agree with TRBD2. Germline CDR1 reads SGDLS; CDR2 reads YYNGEE. J lost 3 bases, V lost 5 bases, and 13 bases had no gene match. The CDR3 contains 17 residues. The CDR3 DNA follows: TGTGCCAGCAGAGAACTCACCGGGACTAGTTACTACAATGAGCAGTTCTTC. This codes for CASRELTGTSYYNEQFF.

J is TRBJ1-2 and V is TRBV19, with D maybe TRBD1 (6 bases). The CDR3 is 14 residues long. Germline V CDR1 and CDR2: LNHDA, SQIVND (reference sequence). The V end lost 3 bases, the J end lost 4 bases, and 12 bases lay between the germline ends. The CDR3 sequence: CASSIRQAPYGYTF. CDR3 coding DNA: TGTGCCAGTAGTATTCGACAGGCCCCCTATGGCTACACCTTC.

In its sample, this clone was seen a few times. V gene TRBV6-5 combines with J gene TRBJ1-5; the D is unclear. The CDR3 is 14 residues long. The germline gives CDR1 MNHEY, CDR2 SVGAGI. V was clipped by 8 bases and J by 0 bases, with 11 bases between them. The DNA for the CDR3 is TGTGCCAGCTCTCTTCAGAATAGCAATCAGCCCCAGCATTTT. Amino acid sequence: CASSLQNSNQPQHF.

CDR3 in amino acids: CASSPQGLAGRGLEQYF. The CDR3 DNA reads as TGTGCCAGCAGCCCCCAGGGGCTAGCGGGACGAGGGCTCGAGCAGTACTTC. The rearrangement joins TRBV4-2 to TRBJ2-7; 9 nucleotides agree with TRBD2. Germline-derived CDR1 and CDR2 are LGHNA and YNFKEQ. Trimming at V came to 4 bases and at J to 6 bases, leaving 16 bases not matched to a gene. The CDR3 runs 17 residues.

V is TRBV7-8 and J is TRBJ1-4, with no clear D. Germline assignment: CDR1 SGHVS and CDR2 FQNEAQ. Trimming shortened V by 5 bases and J by 7 bases, and 20 bases separated the two germline ends. The CDR3 has 16 residues. The CDR3 spells CASSPGYSPPGEKLFF. CDR3 DNA sequence: TGTGCCAGCAGCCCGGGATACAGTCCCCCTGGTGAAAAACTGTTTTTT. The entire variable domain, with the rest obtained from reference TRBV7-8 and TRBJ1-4, is as follows: GAGVSQSPRYKVAKRGQDVALRCDPISGHVSLFWYQQALGQGPEFLTYFQNEAQLDKSGLPSDRFFAERPEGSVSTLKIQRTQQEDSAVYLCASSPGYSPPGEKLFFGSGTQLSVL.

The rearrangement links TRBV28 to TRBJ2-1; no firm D call. V was trimmed by 1 base and J by 13 bases, leaving 11 bases between them. Germline assignment: CDR1 MDHEN and CDR2 SYDVKM. The CDR3 has 12 residues. The CDR3 loop is CASSLSWRRQFF. CDR3 DNA: TGTGCCAGCAGTTTATCCTGGAGAAGACAGTTCTTC.

The genes are TRBV27 and TRBJ2-1; tentatively, D is TRBD2 (5 bases). Trimming stripped 4 bases from V and 8 bases from J, with 15 bases between. Germline CDR1 is MNHEY and CDR2 is SMNVEV (reference sequence). The CDR3 has 14 amino acids. CDR3 in DNA: TGTGCCAGCAGTTCAACGGGGAGTGGGGATGAGCAGTTCTTC. This encodes CASSSTGSGDEQFF.

The chain is built from TRBV5-1 and TRBJ2-7, with TRBD1 identical over 7 bases. CDR1 is SGHRS, CDR2 YFSETQ, per germline. V trimming: 6 bases; J trimming: 2 bases; junction bases outside the gene matches: 11. The CDR3 is made up of 15 amino acids. The CDR3 sequence: CASTIQTGRTYEQYF. The CDR3 region has the DNA TGCGCCAGCACGATCCAGACAGGGCGGACCTACGAGCAGTACTTC.

The chain carries TRBV5-1 and TRBJ1-1; D uncertain. CDR1 and CDR2 from the germline V gene are SGHRS and YFSETQ. The V end was cut by 0 bases, the J end by 1 base, with 7 bases between. The CDR3 spans 14 residues. CDR3 bases: TGCGCCAGCAGCTTGGGCACAGCGAACACTGAAGCTTTCTTT. Translating it yields CASSLGTANTEAFF.

The chain joins TRBV4-1 to TRBJ2-2, with TRBD2 identical over 15 bases. Germline V gives CDR1 MGHRA, CDR2 YSYEKL. This CDR3 is 20 amino acids long. V lost 0 bases to trimming and J lost 7 bases; unmatched junction nucleotides: 12. The CDR3 here is CASSQDFRGLAGGPGGELFF. CDR3 sequence (DNA): TGCGCCAGCAGCCAAGATTTTCGTGGACTAGCGGGAGGGCCCGGCGGGGAGCTGTTTTTT.

The genes are TRBV29-1 and TRBJ2-3; possible D gene TRBD2, 5 bases. The ends were cut back, 4 bases at V and 2 bases at J, with 13 bases in the middle. This CDR3 is 14 amino acids long. The germline CDR1 and CDR2 sequences are SQVTM and ANQGSEA. CDR3 nucleotide sequence: TGCAGCGTTGGAGCGGAACTTTACACAGATACGCAGTATTTT. It specifies CSVGAELYTDTQYF.

The chain is built from TRBV6-6 and TRBJ2-3; D is uncertain. Per the germline V gene, CDR1 is MNHNY and CDR2 is SVGAGI (reference sequence). The CDR3 has 14 amino acids. V lost 2 bases and J 1 base, leaving 7 bases between the germline ends. CDR3: CASSYGVRTDTQYF. The CDR3 DNA is TGTGCCAGCAGTTACGGAGTACGCACAGATACGCAGTATTTT.

This clone was picked up one time. CDR3 amino acids: CSVRTSYNEQFF. The DNA for the CDR3 is TGCAGCGTTCGGACATCCTACAATGAGCAGTTCTTC. This sequence joins TRBV29-1 and TRBJ2-1, with a possible D match to TRBD1 (5 bases). Germline CDR1 and CDR2: SQVTM and ANQGSEA. The length of the CDR3 is 12 residues. V was cut by 5 bases and J by 1 base, with 6 bases left in between.

Only one count was recorded for this clone. V gene TRBV9 combines with J gene TRBJ2-7; D gene ambiguous. Per the germline V gene, CDR1 is SGDLS and CDR2 is YYNGEE. CDR3 length: 13 residues. Trimming shortened V by 3 bases and J by 0 bases, and 7 bases separated the two germline ends. CDR3 DNA: TGTGCCAGCAGCGACCCGGTCTCCTACGAGCAGTACTTC. Protein sequence: CASSDPVSYEQYF.

The V and J genes are TRBV6-4 and TRBJ1-5; 7 bases line up with TRBD1. The length of the CDR3 is 18 residues. The J segment lost 4 bases and the V segment lost 4 bases, leaving 16 bases of the junction unmatched. Per the germline V gene, CDR1 is MRHNA and CDR2 is SNTAGT. DNA of the CDR3: TGTGCCAGCAGTGTTCCAAGGACAGGATGGGCACCAAATCAGCCCCAGCATTTT. Translated: CASSVPRTGWAPNQPQHF.

The chain employs TRBV7-9 and TRBJ2-1; the D is unclear. The CDR3 spans 12 residues. Germline V gene data show CDR1 as SEHNR and CDR2 as FQNEAQ (reference sequence). Trimming took 6 bases from V and 3 from J, leaving 6 bases between them. The CDR3 protein is CASSRGYNEQFF. The CDR3 nucleotides read TGTGCCAGCAGTCGCGGCTACAATGAGCAGTTCTTC.

This chain uses TRBV6-5 with TRBJ2-7; 8 nucleotides match TRBD2. Looked up from germline, CDR1 is MNHEY and CDR2 is SVGAGI. The CDR3 sequence is 16 residues long. The junction had 8 bases not matched to a gene; V was cut back by 2 bases and J by 2 bases. The CDR3, as DNA: TGTGCCAGCAGTTACCGGAGGACTAGCCAGACCTACGAGCAGTACTTC. As protein: CASSYRRTSQTYEQYF.

V is TRBV7-2 and J is TRBJ2-5, with a possible D match to TRBD1 (6 bases). The ends were cut back, 4 bases at V and 4 bases at J, with 16 bases in the middle. This CDR3 comprises 15 residues. Germline CDR1 SGHTA, CDR2 FQGNSA. This chain's CDR3 is CASSSSTGYGETQYF. The CDR3 nucleotides read TGTGCCAGCAGCTCATCTACAGGGTATGGAGAGACCCAGTACTTC.

This clone has only a few counts. The chain couples TRBV30 to TRBJ2-2; D gene unclear. V was clipped by 2 bases and J by 5 bases, with 9 bases between them. The CDR3 totals 13 residues. Germline V gene data show CDR1 as GTSNPN and CDR2 as SVGIG (reference sequence). The DNA of the CDR3 is TGTGCCTGGAGTCTGAGGTTAACCGGGGAGCTGTTTTTT. Translating it yields CAWSLRLTGELFF.